A selection of T cell receptor beta chains follows, all from one sample in a study of siplizumab effects on memory and regulatory T cells. TCRdb's copy holds only in-frame clones and misses some; the assay was immunoSEQ multiplex PCR. This table has about 100,000 clones, about nine tenths appearing once. Sequenced input: CD4+ T cells sorted from blood. These receptors were obtained from a human donor in good health. CDR3s include the opening cysteine and the closing phenylalanine or tryptophan. The order of the fields is CDR3 protein, CDR3 DNA, D gene, CDR3 length, clone size, J gene, V gene. D genes are given only for firm matches. Clone size is not always given. Where it is, it says once, few, many or a class for expanded clones.

CAWSVLWGRRETQYF | TGTGCCTGGAGTGTACTCTGGGGGCGGAGGGAGACCCAGTACTTC | NA | 15 | NA | TRBJ2-5 | TRBV30
CATSRDMTDTQYF | TGTGCCACCAGCAGAGATATGACAGATACGCAGTATTTT | NA | 13 | once | TRBJ2-3 | TRBV15
CASSIGQGAIRDGYTF | TGTGCCAGTAGTATAGGGCAGGGGGCGATCCGAGATGGCTACACCTTC | TRBD1 | 16 | NA | TRBJ1-2 | TRBV19
CASSEAGTSYGYTF | TGTGCCAGCAGTGAAGCCGGAACATCTTATGGCTACACCTTC | NA | 14 | NA | TRBJ1-2 | TRBV6-1
CASSIVTGGNEKLFF | TGTGCCAGTAGTATAGTTACAGGGGGTAATGAAAAACTGTTTTTT | TRBD1 | 15 | NA | TRBJ1-4 | TRBV19
CASQGFSQPQHF | TGTGCCAGCCAGGGATTTAGCCAGCCCCAGCATTTT | NA | 12 | NA | TRBJ1-5 | TRBV28
CAWLQGAGANVLTF | TGTGCCTGGTTACAGGGGGCTGGGGCCAACGTCCTGACTTTC | TRBD1 | 14 | NA | TRBJ2-6 | TRBV30
CASSYNQGGNTQYF | TGTGCCAGCAGTTACAACCAGGGGGGGAACACGCAGTATTTT | NA | 14 | NA | TRBJ2-3 | TRBV6-5
CASSYSGNEQFF | TGTGCCAGCAGTTATTCAGGGAATGAGCAGTTCTTC | NA | 12 | NA | TRBJ2-1 | TRBV2
CASSLFVNSPLHF | TGTGCCAGCAGCTTGTTTGTGAATTCACCCCTCCACTTT | NA | 13 | once | TRBJ1-6 | TRBV5-6
CASSPKAGGNTGELFF | TGTGCCAGCTCACCAAAAGCGGGGGGCAACACCGGGGAGCTGTTTTTT | TRBD2 | 16 | NA | TRBJ2-2 | TRBV18